These T cell receptor beta chains were read from a single sample in a study of shared clonotypes between healthy human individuals. Libraries were prepared by immunoSEQ multiplex PCR; TCRdb keeps only in-frame clonotypes and omits some of them. The data contain around 2.5 million clones, over 85% of them seen just once; the ten biggest clones take up approximately 0.35%. The sequencing input was naive CD4+ T cells from PBMCs. All receptors come from a man aged 18 to 30 in good health. Some clones in this sample may be carry-over from other donors' samples. CDR3s leave out the opening cysteine and the closing phenylalanine or tryptophan. Not every row has a clone size; where given, it reads once, few, many or a size class.

TRBJ2-1 NA TRBV4-2 15 ASSQDTAGTGYNEQF
TRBJ2-1 NA TRBV5-6 14 ASSLGAASSYNEQF
TRBJ2-5 NA TRBV7-8 13 ASTKRPAAEETQY
TRBJ2-2 NA TRBV15 11 ATSREPTGELF
TRBJ2-5 NA TRBV9 11 ASSVSSQETQY
TRBJ2-3 NA TRBV7-2 12 ASSSTGYSDTQY
TRBJ2-1 NA TRBV2 11 ASSSSGLVEQF
TRBJ1-1 NA TRBV28 15 ASTKGVPQGGGTEAF
TRBJ1-5 once TRBV28 12 ASSLWGSNQPQH
TRBJ2-3 NA TRBV5-1 10 ASSPLGDTQY
TRBJ1-3 NA TRBV9 12 ASSVESSGNTIY
TRBJ2-7 NA TRBV5-5 12 ASTLGQTFYEQY
TRBJ2-2 NA TRBV9 13 ASSVGQGGTGELF
TRBJ2-7 NA TRBV4-1 15 ASSQQTSGTIYYEQY
TRBJ2-5 NA TRBV15 16 ATSRGLAGGPREETQY
TRBJ1-6 NA TRBV6-5 11 ASRPPGRAPLH
TRBJ2-1 NA TRBV7-3 14 ASSLLVEAGVSEQF
TRBJ1-2 NA TRBV7-3 13 ASSPQQGPTDGYT
TRBJ1-1 few TRBV7-9 16 ASSSHRGRPPENTEAF
TRBJ1-3 NA TRBV28 14 ASSLWAGRIGNTIY
TRBJ1-2 NA TRBV18 10 ASSDSSYGYT
TRBJ1-2 NA TRBV4-3 13 ASSQGGDGGEGYT
TRBJ2-7 NA TRBV5-1 10 ASSQPGGEQY
TRBJ1-4 once TRBV28 13 ASSSTATTNEKLF
TRBJ1-5 NA TRBV28 10 ASSVPGQPQH
TRBJ2-2 NA TRBV7-3 14 ASSFGSDRNTGELF
TRBJ2-2 NA TRBV30 13 AWSPTGRGTGELF
TRBJ2-1 NA TRBV5-4 10 ASSQGLGSQF
TRBJ2-7 NA TRBV6-5 13 ASSPRLAPGYEQY
TRBJ1-1 NA TRBV9 13 ASSAPGRGDTEAF
TRBJ1-5 NA TRBV19 14 ASSIFWEISNQPQH
TRBJ2-3 NA TRBV9 13 ASSFGQGGADTQY
TRBJ1-2 NA TRBV5-8 13 ASSPSRGFDYGYT
TRBJ1-1 NA TRBV15 14 ATSRDRVAMNTEAF
TRBJ2-5 NA TRBV7-9 14 ASSLNPPGYQETQY
TRBJ2-5 NA TRBV5-4 14 ASSLEPSGGQETQY
TRBJ2-7 NA TRBV28 10 ASSRDSVEKY
TRBJ1-1 few TRBV7-9 12 ASSLARQGVEAF
TRBJ2-5 NA TRBV4-2 14 ASSQDSGARGETQY
TRBJ2-3 NA TRBV7-9 12 ASSSGPRTDTQY
TRBJ1-3 NA TRBV5-6 12 ASSLYRAGNTIY
TRBJ2-7 NA TRBV5-1 13 ASSLALAGAYEQY
TRBJ2-7 NA TRBV4-2 12 ASSQDPEAYEQY
TRBJ2-3 NA TRBV9 13 ASSARQRSTDTQY
TRBJ2-7 NA TRBV7-2 14 ASSRRTSGASYEQY
TRBJ1-2 NA TRBV5-3 12 ARSPGYHNYGYT
TRBJ2-1 NA TRBV18 14 ASSPRGPPYGNEQF
TRBJ2-3 NA TRBV19 13 ASSTIAGPTDTQY
TRBJ2-7 NA TRBV19 13 ASSMGAVSSYEQY
TRBJ2-1 NA TRBV28 14 ASKGGTSGSYNEQF
TRBJ1-5 NA TRBV7-9 11 ASRGSGRQPQH
TRBJ2-7 NA TRBV27 13 ASSFQPGHLYEQY
TRBJ2-1 once TRBV5-1 12 ASSLDSSYNEQF
TRBJ2-5 once TRBV7-2 12 ASSRGLAQETQY
TRBJ2-2 once TRBV9 14 ASSVVSDGYTGELF
TRBJ2-4 NA TRBV20-1 9 SAGQGNIQY
TRBJ2-7 NA TRBV7-9 13 ASTKTPGGSYEQY
TRBJ2-3 few TRBV19 10 ASNRGSDTQY
TRBJ2-3 NA TRBV28 14 ASSSWRKSSTDTQY